The present T cell receptor (beta chain) was sequenced within a study of blood T cell repertoires in COVID-19 (dated by TCRdb to about 2020). Study-wide context: The collaborator samples originated in the United States, Italy and Spain and spanned the acute and convalescent phases of COVID-19. The prospective study material was composed of cDNA or gDNA derived from T cells, B-cell-depleted T cells, or PBMCs. Deeply sampled blood TCRbeta repertoires from subjects exposed to, actively infected with, or recovered from COVID-19 were included in the dataset. The repertoires were released in a freely available public database meant as a resource for research on the immune response to SARS-CoV-2. Samples were obtained from the ongoing ImmuneRACE study (first 160 participants) and from 1,254 subjects provided by 6 global collaborators. Nearly every sample came with metadata listing a de-identified subject ID, COVID-19 status, age in years and sex. Where HLA class I and class II types were available, the types were taken from metadata supplied by the sample provider, not from assay-based typing. Overall study outcomes, separate from this receptor: How much clinical and demographic metadata was included differed by source and by participant, and the metadata was provided uncurated.

TCRbeta CDR3 regions were amplified from genomic DNA using the immunoSEQ Assay, a bias-controlled multiplex PCR. The authors processed their data as follows. The number of nucleated cells in each sample was estimated from the amplification of reference gene primers within the assay. Sequence reads were collapsed and filtered to measure the absolute abundance of every unique TCRbeta CDR3 rearrangement. For each sample, productive Simpson clonality was calculated as the square root of Simpson's diversity index over productive rearrangements. TCRdb mirrors the immuneACCESS table, restricted to in-frame sequences. Some clones are absent from its copies; in checked studies, under half trace to an unresolved V gene, and the reason for the others is unknown. V and J calls and clone size are those listed in that table; D and trimming were worked out from the DNA. The sample yields about 460,000 clones; 75% to 90% were counted once. In total, the top ten clones hold 8.3% of the sample.

Enrolling through a virtual design, the prospective study's participants ranged in age from roughly 18 to 90 years and lived across around 25 United States geographic areas. In the prospective study, participants were assigned to cohorts based on the clinical history participants reported in a screening survey and a study questionnaire. ImmuneRACE Cohort 3 recovered participants were defined by two consecutive negative NP/OP PCR tests, healthcare professional clearance, or symptom resolution. In the prospective study, whole blood, serum and a nasopharyngeal or oropharyngeal swab were collected from each participant by mobile phlebotomists. Participants in the prospective study had the option to provide additional blood draws and questionnaires over a roughly two-month period. Prospective study blood samples were shipped either frozen or at room temperature before DNA extraction. A note on this clone: This clone's antigen is unknown. Within one base of it there is no much larger clone, and no base qualities were kept.

V is cut back by 3 bases and J by 4 bases, with 8 bases in the junction unmatched. According to the germline V gene, CDR1 reads KGHSH and CDR2 reads LQKENI. The CDR3 numbers 15 residues from cysteine through phenylalanine. CDR3 DNA only is kept here, 45 bases in frame from base 1. Source material: PBMCs or T cells enriched from blood (not recorded which). The TCR sequence derives from a woman between 55 and 75 years old who had recovered from COVID-19. The chain couples TRBV18 to TRBJ2-5; 7 junctional bases match TRBD2. The CDR3 region has the sequence CASSPYGSGGETQYF. The nucleotides read TGTGCCAGCTCACCGTACGGGTCGGGGGGAGAGACCCAGTACTTC. When the CDR3 is completed using the reference TRBV18 and TRBJ2-5 genes on either side, the full variable domain is NAGVMQNPRHLVRRRGQEARLRCSPMKGHSHVYWYRQLPEEGLKFMVYLQKENIIDESGMPKERFSAEFPKEGPSILRIQQVVRGDSAAYFCASSPYGSGGETQYFGPGTRLLVL.